This is a list of T cell receptor beta chains from one sample in a study of T cells after yellow fever vaccination. A single record per CDR3 protein comes from TCRdb applying MiXCR to the 5' RACE reads. The sample holds 300,000 to 400,000 distinct CDR3 sequences, approximately 12% seen once. This specimen consisted of CD4+ T cells sorted from PBMCs, obtained 45 days after the yellow fever booster vaccination. Receptors originate from a man aged 18 to 30 who received the YFV17D yellow fever vaccine. Each CDR3 is given with its conserved first and last residue. Each record gives: CDR3 DNA, CDR3 protein, V gene, J gene, D gene, clone size. D genes are given only for firm matches. Size is stated for part of the rows, as once, few or many counts, or as a class when the clone is expanded.

CDR3nt: TGTGCCAGCAGTTTTGGTGGGACCTCTGGAAACACCATATATTTT
CDR3aa: CASSFGGTSGNTIYF
v_gene: TRBV28
j_gene: TRBJ1-3
d_gene: -
abundance: -

CDR3nt: TGTGCCAGCAGCTTAGGACGCGGGGGGGGAAATGAGCAGTTCTTC
CDR3aa: CASSLGRGGGNEQFF
v_gene: TRBV7-9
j_gene: TRBJ2-1
d_gene: TRBD2
abundance: -

CDR3nt: TGTGCCAGCAGCTTAGGTTACAGGAGTTCACCCCTCCACTTT
CDR3aa: CASSLGYRSSPLHF
v_gene: TRBV7-2
j_gene: TRBJ1-6
d_gene: -
abundance: -

CDR3nt: TGTGCCAGCAGTTCCTGGACAGGAAATTCACCCCTCCACTTT
CDR3aa: CASSSWTGNSPLHF
v_gene: TRBV6-5
j_gene: TRBJ1-6
d_gene: TRBD1
abundance: -

CDR3nt: TGTGCCAGCAGTTTACTGGGTTCCCTCTCTGGGGCCAACGTCCTGACTTTC
CDR3aa: CASSLLGSLSGANVLTF
v_gene: TRBV28
j_gene: TRBJ2-6
d_gene: -
abundance: few

CDR3nt: TGTGCCAGCAGTGGGACGGGGGGATATCAGCCCCAGCATTTT
CDR3aa: CASSGTGGYQPQHF
v_gene: TRBV2
j_gene: TRBJ1-5
d_gene: -
abundance: -

CDR3nt: TGTGCCAGCAGCTTAACGCCGCCGGAGCTGTTTTTT
CDR3aa: CASSLTPPELFF
v_gene: TRBV7-3
j_gene: TRBJ2-2
d_gene: -
abundance: few

CDR3nt: TGTGCCAGCAGCTTAGTAGTTAGCGGGCCCTACAATGAGCAGTTCTTC
CDR3aa: CASSLVVSGPYNEQFF
v_gene: TRBV7-6
j_gene: TRBJ2-1
d_gene: TRBD2
abundance: many

CDR3nt: TGTGCCAGCAGCTTAGCGCTCGCAGGGCTCCTGGGCCAGCCCCAGCATTTT
CDR3aa: CASSLALAGLLGQPQHF
v_gene: TRBV7-2
j_gene: TRBJ1-5
d_gene: -
abundance: -

CDR3nt: TGTGCCAGCAGTTTGACTGCAGGGGTGCAGTACTTC
CDR3aa: CASSLTAGVQYF
v_gene: TRBV27
j_gene: TRBJ2-7
d_gene: -
abundance: -

CDR3nt: TGCAGCGCCGGAGACAGCTCCTACGAGCAGTACTTC
CDR3aa: CSAGDSSYEQYF
v_gene: TRBV29-1
j_gene: TRBJ2-7
d_gene: -
abundance: many

CDR3nt: TGCGCCAGCAGCCAAGTAGGATATGGCTACACCTTC
CDR3aa: CASSQVGYGYTF
v_gene: TRBV4-3
j_gene: TRBJ1-2
d_gene: -
abundance: few

CDR3nt: TGTGCCAGCAGTTCCCCGGGACTAGCGGTCTACGAGCAGTACTTC
CDR3aa: CASSSPGLAVYEQYF
v_gene: TRBV12-3/TRBV12-4
j_gene: TRBJ2-7
d_gene: TRBD2
abundance: many

CDR3nt: TGTGCCAGCAGCGTCGGCGGGGGGGGAAGCGAGACCCAGTACTTC
CDR3aa: CASSVGGGGSETQYF
v_gene: TRBV9
j_gene: TRBJ2-5
d_gene: TRBD2
abundance: -

CDR3nt: TGTGCCAGCAGCCCCGGGAGCGCCCAGGGTAACAATGAGCAGTTCTTC
CDR3aa: CASSPGSAQGNNEQFF
v_gene: TRBV6-5
j_gene: TRBJ2-1
d_gene: -
abundance: many

CDR3nt: TGCGCCAGCAGCTTACAGGGGGCTGCAACTGAAGAGACCCAGTACTTC
CDR3aa: CASSLQGAATEETQYF
v_gene: TRBV5-1
j_gene: TRBJ2-5
d_gene: TRBD1
abundance: -

CDR3nt: TGTGCCAGCAGCTTAGCGGGCCAGCACAATGAGCAGTTCTTC
CDR3aa: CASSLAGQHNEQFF
v_gene: TRBV7-2
j_gene: TRBJ2-1
d_gene: -
abundance: -

CDR3nt: TGTGCCAGCAGCTCGCGGTATAGCAATCAGCCCCAGCATTTT
CDR3aa: CASSSRYSNQPQHF
v_gene: TRBV7-2
j_gene: TRBJ1-5
d_gene: -
abundance: few

CDR3nt: TGCGCCAGCAGCCAGGGCTATGGAGATACGCAGTATTTT
CDR3aa: CASSQGYGDTQYF
v_gene: TRBV4-3
j_gene: TRBJ2-3
d_gene: -
abundance: many

CDR3nt: TGTGCCAGCAGTTTATCGATGCAGGGAGTGGCCGGGGAGCTGTTTTTT
CDR3aa: CASSLSMQGVAGELFF
v_gene: TRBV27
j_gene: TRBJ2-2
d_gene: -
abundance: -

CDR3nt: TGTGCCAGCAGTACTGGACAGGGTTGGGATCAGCCCCAGCATTTT
CDR3aa: CASSTGQGWDQPQHF
v_gene: TRBV27
j_gene: TRBJ1-5
d_gene: TRBD1
abundance: -

CDR3nt: TGTGCCAGCAGTTCGGAACAGGGGGGGGAGACCCAGTACTTC
CDR3aa: CASSSEQGGETQYF
v_gene: TRBV7-2
j_gene: TRBJ2-5
d_gene: -
abundance: many

CDR3nt: TGCGCCAGCAGCTTGGGTCCGTCGGGAGATGGGGAAAAACTGTTTTTT
CDR3aa: CASSLGPSGDGEKLFF
v_gene: TRBV5-1
j_gene: TRBJ1-4
d_gene: -
abundance: medium-sized

CDR3nt: TGTGCCAGCAGTGACCGTTCAGGAATGGATACGCAGTATTTT
CDR3aa: CASSDRSGMDTQYF
v_gene: TRBV2
j_gene: TRBJ2-3
d_gene: -
abundance: many

CDR3nt: TGTGCCACCAGCAGAGGAGGGCTCCCCCCCGAGCCCCAGCATTTT
CDR3aa: CATSRGGLPPEPQHF
v_gene: TRBV15
j_gene: TRBJ1-5
d_gene: -
abundance: -

CDR3nt: TGTGCCAGCAGTTACTCGGGACAGGGGTATGGCTACACCTTC
CDR3aa: CASSYSGQGYGYTF
v_gene: TRBV6-5
j_gene: TRBJ1-2
d_gene: TRBD1
abundance: few

CDR3nt: TGCAGTGCTAGCCCCCGTGGAGGCCACCAAGAGACCCAGTACTTC
CDR3aa: CSASPRGGHQETQYF
v_gene: TRBV20-1
j_gene: TRBJ2-5
d_gene: -
abundance: few

CDR3nt: TGTGCCACCGGACGGGAGATTAAAGAAGCTTTCTTT
CDR3aa: CATGREIKEAFF
v_gene: TRBV2
j_gene: TRBJ1-1
d_gene: -
abundance: few

CDR3nt: TGTGCCACCCCTTTTGGGGTTGGAGATACGCAGTATTTT
CDR3aa: CATPFGVGDTQYF
v_gene: TRBV24-1
j_gene: TRBJ2-3
d_gene: -
abundance: -

CDR3nt: TGTGCCAGCAGTTTCTATTTCCGGGACAGGGGGGAGGTCAACTATGGCTACACCTTC
CDR3aa: CASSFYFRDRGEVNYGYTF
v_gene: TRBV27
j_gene: TRBJ1-2
d_gene: TRBD1
abundance: few

CDR3nt: TGCGCCAGCAGCTTGGTCCTAGCGGGGGGGCAAGAGACCCAGTACTTC
CDR3aa: CASSLVLAGGQETQYF
v_gene: TRBV5-1
j_gene: TRBJ2-5
d_gene: TRBD2
abundance: -

CDR3nt: TGCAGTGCTAGTCCCGGGACAGCTAATCAGCCCCAGCATTTT
CDR3aa: CSASPGTANQPQHF
v_gene: TRBV20-1
j_gene: TRBJ1-5
d_gene: TRBD1
abundance: few

CDR3nt: TGCAGCGTTGATTCGAGAGTCCTCACAGATACGCAGTATTTT
CDR3aa: CSVDSRVLTDTQYF
v_gene: TRBV29-1
j_gene: TRBJ2-3
d_gene: -
abundance: few

CDR3nt: TGTGCCAGCAGTGCCCCTGGGACAGGGGGCACGAAGACCCAGTACTTC
CDR3aa: CASSAPGTGGTKTQYF
v_gene: TRBV7-2
j_gene: TRBJ2-5
d_gene: TRBD1
abundance: -

CDR3nt: TGTGCCAGCAGCCTGAGATGGACTAGCGGGGGGGAGAATACGCAGTATTTT
CDR3aa: CASSLRWTSGGENTQYF
v_gene: TRBV7-2
j_gene: TRBJ2-3
d_gene: TRBD2
abundance: -

CDR3nt: TGTGCCAGCAGCTTATTCCCCGCGGGGGCCCGTGACACTGAAGCTTTCTTT
CDR3aa: CASSLFPAGARDTEAFF
v_gene: TRBV7-2
j_gene: TRBJ1-1
d_gene: -
abundance: -

CDR3nt: TGCGCCAGCAGCGCTTCAAGCTCCTACAATGAGCAGTTCTTC
CDR3aa: CASSASSSYNEQFF
v_gene: TRBV5-1
j_gene: TRBJ2-1
d_gene: -
abundance: many

CDR3nt: TGTGCCAGCAGTTACAGAGGCAGCGGGGGGGCCTACAATGAGCAGTTCTTC
CDR3aa: CASSYRGSGGAYNEQFF
v_gene: TRBV6-5
j_gene: TRBJ2-1
d_gene: TRBD2
abundance: few

CDR3nt: TGCAGTGCTCAACCTTCGCGGGGGAGCTACAATGAGCAGTTCTTC
CDR3aa: CSAQPSRGSYNEQFF
v_gene: TRBV20-1
j_gene: TRBJ2-1
d_gene: TRBD2
abundance: -

CDR3nt: TGTGCCAGCAGTTACACTAATACAGATACGCAGTATTTT
CDR3aa: CASSYTNTDTQYF
v_gene: TRBV6-5
j_gene: TRBJ2-3
d_gene: -
abundance: many

CDR3nt: TGCAGTGCTAGAGCCCGAAGGGTAGGGCAGAGGAGCGGGGAGCTGTTTTTT
CDR3aa: CSARARRVGQRSGELFF
v_gene: TRBV20-1
j_gene: TRBJ2-2
d_gene: -
abundance: few

CDR3nt: TGCGCCAGCAGCTTGGCACAGGGACAAGAGACCCAGTACTTC
CDR3aa: CASSLAQGQETQYF
v_gene: TRBV5-1
j_gene: TRBJ2-5
d_gene: -
abundance: many